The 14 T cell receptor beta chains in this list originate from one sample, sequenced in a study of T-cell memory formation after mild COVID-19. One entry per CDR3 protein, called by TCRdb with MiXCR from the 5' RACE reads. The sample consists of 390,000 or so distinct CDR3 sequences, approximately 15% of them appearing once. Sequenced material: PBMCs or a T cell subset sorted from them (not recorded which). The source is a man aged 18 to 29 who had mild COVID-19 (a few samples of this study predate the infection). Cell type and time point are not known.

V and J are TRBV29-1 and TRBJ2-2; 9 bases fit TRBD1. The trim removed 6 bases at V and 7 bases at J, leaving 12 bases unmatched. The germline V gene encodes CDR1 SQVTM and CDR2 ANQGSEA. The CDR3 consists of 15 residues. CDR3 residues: CSVGNLGQGFGELFF. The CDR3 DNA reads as TGCAGCGTAGGCAACTTGGGACAGGGTTTCGGGGAGCTGTTTTTT.

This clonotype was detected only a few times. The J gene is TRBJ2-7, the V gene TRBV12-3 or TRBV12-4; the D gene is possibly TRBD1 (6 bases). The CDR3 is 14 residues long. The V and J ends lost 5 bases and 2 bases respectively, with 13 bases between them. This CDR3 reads CASSPGTQTYEQYF. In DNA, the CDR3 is TGTGCCAGCAGTCCCGGGACACAGACCTACGAGCAGTACTTC.

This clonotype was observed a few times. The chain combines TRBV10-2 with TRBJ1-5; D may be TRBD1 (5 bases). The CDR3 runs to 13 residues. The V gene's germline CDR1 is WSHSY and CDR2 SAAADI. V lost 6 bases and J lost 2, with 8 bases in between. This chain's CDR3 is CASRGDGNQPQHF. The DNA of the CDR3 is TGCGCCAGCAGAGGGGATGGCAATCAGCCCCAGCATTTT.

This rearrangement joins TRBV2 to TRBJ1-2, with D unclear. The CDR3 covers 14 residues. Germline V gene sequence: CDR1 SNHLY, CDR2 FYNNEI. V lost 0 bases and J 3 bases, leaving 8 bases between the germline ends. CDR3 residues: CASSEAGYYYGYTF. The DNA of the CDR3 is TGTGCCAGCAGTGAAGCAGGGTACTACTATGGCTACACCTTC.

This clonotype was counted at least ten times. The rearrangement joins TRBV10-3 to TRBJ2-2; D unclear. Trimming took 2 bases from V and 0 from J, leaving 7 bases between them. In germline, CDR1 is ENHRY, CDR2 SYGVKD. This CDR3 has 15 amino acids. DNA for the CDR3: TGTGCCATCAGTGAGATGACAACGAACACCGGGGAGCTGTTTTTT. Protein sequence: CAISEMTTNTGELFF.

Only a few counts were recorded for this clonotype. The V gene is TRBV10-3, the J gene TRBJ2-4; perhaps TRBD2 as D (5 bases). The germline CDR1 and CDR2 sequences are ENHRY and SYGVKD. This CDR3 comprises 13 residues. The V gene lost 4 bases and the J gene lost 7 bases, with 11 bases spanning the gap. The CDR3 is CAISGALENIQYF. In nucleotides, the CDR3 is TGTGCCATCAGTGGAGCACTAGAGAACATTCAGTACTTC.

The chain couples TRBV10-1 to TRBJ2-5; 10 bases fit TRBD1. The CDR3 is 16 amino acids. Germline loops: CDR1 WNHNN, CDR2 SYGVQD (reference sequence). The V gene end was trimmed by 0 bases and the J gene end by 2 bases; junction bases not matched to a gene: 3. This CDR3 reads CASSESWTGGQETQYF. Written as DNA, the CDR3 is TGCGCCAGCAGTGAGTCGTGGACAGGGGGGCAAGAGACCCAGTACTTC.

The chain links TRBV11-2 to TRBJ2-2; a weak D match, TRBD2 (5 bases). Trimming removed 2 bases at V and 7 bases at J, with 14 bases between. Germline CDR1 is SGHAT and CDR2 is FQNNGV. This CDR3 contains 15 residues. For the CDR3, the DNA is TGTGCCAGCAGCTTAATTGCCTCTCGGGGCGGGGAGCTGTTTTTT. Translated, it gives CASSLIASRGGELFF.

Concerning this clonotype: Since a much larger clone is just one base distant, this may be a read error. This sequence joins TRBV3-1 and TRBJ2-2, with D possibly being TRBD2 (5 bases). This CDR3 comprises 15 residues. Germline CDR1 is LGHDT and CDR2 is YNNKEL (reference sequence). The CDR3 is CSSRAPLANTGELFF. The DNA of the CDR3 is TGTTCCAGCAGAGCGCCACTAGCGAACACCGGGGAGCTGTTTTTT.

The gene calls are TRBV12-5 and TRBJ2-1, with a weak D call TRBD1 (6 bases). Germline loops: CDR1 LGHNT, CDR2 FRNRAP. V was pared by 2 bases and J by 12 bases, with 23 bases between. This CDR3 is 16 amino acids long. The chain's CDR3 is CASGLLIGGHLLGQFF. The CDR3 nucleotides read TGTGCTAGTGGTTTGTTAATAGGGGGACACCTTCTGGGGCAGTTCTTC.

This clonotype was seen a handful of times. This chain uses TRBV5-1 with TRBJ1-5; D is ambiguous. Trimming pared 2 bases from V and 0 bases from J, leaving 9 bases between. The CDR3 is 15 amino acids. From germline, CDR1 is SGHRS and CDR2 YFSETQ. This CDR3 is CASSFSGRSNQPQHF. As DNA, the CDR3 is TGCGCCAGCAGCTTTTCGGGCCGTAGCAATCAGCCCCAGCATTTT.

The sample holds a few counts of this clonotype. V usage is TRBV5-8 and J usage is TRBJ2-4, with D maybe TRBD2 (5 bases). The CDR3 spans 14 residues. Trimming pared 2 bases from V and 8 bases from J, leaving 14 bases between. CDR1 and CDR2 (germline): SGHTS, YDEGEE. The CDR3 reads CASSFGRTGDIQYF. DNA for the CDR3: TGTGCCAGCAGCTTCGGCAGAACCGGGGACATTCAGTACTTC. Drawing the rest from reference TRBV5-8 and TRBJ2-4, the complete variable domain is EAGVTQSPTHLIKTRGQQATLRCSPISGHTSVYWYQQALGLGLQFLLWYDEGEERNRGNFPPRFSGRQFPNYSSELNVNALELEDSALYLCASSFGRTGDIQYFGAGTRLSVL.

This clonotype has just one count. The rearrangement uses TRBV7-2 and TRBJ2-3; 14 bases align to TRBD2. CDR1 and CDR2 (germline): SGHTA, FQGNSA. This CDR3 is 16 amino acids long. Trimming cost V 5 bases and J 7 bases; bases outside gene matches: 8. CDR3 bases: TGTGCCAGCAGCCCTGTGACTAGCGGGGGGGGAAATACGCAGTATTTT. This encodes CASSPVTSGGGNTQYF.

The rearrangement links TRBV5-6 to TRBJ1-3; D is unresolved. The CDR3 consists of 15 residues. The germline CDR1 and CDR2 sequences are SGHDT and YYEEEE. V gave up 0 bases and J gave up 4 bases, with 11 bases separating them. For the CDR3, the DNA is TGTGCCAGCAGCTTGGCCGGCTGGGTCGGAAACACCATATATTTT. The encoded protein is CASSLAGWVGNTIYF.